This T cell receptor beta chain was retrieved from a study of blood T cell repertoires in COVID-19. In the study overall: There were acute and convalescent COVID-19 samples, and they came from the United States, Italy and Spain.

The table came from immunoSEQ multiplex PCR; TCRdb's copy has only in-frame clones and leaves some out. In the table there are 200,000 to 300,000 clones, approximately 86% of which are singletons. The CDR3 length is 17 residues. Germline-derived CDR1 and CDR2 are SGHDN and FVKESK. V lost 2 bases, J lost 0 bases, and 7 bases stayed unmatched. The specimen sequenced was peripheral blood. The receptor comes from a man aged 35 to 55 who had recovered from COVID-19. The V call is TRBV14, the J call TRBJ2-7; 10 nucleotides align to TRBD1. The CDR3 DNA reads TGTGCCAGCAGCCAAAGAACGGGACAGGGGAGCTCCTACGAGCAGTACTTC. It is translated as CASSQRTGQGSSYEQYF.